Below, one TCR beta chain is given with its context. This sample was included in a study of blood T cell repertoires in COVID-19. About the research overall: The origin of the acute and convalescent COVID-19 samples was the United States, Italy and Spain. PBMCs, B-cell-depleted T cells, or T cells provided the cDNA or gDNA that made up the material.

Germline V gene sequence: CDR1 MNHEY, CDR2 SMNVEV (reference sequence). Trimming removed 3 bases from V and 6 bases from J; junction bases left unmatched: 2. CDR3 length: 14 residues. In the original processing: Estimated nucleated cell counts came from reference gene primer amplification. Only in-frame clones appear in the TCRdb table, and some are missing; sequencing was by immunoSEQ multiplex PCR. The DNA gave D and trimming, while V, J and clone size come from that table. The data show 49,000 or so clones, around 83% seen once. The TCR originated in a man in his 60s with active COVID-19. The sequencing input was peripheral blood. The V call is TRBV27, the J call TRBJ1-5, with 10 bases lining up with TRBD1. The CDR3 DNA reads TGTGCCAGCAGTTTGGGACAGGGGATTCAGCCCCAGCATTTT. This codes for CASSLGQGIQPQHF.